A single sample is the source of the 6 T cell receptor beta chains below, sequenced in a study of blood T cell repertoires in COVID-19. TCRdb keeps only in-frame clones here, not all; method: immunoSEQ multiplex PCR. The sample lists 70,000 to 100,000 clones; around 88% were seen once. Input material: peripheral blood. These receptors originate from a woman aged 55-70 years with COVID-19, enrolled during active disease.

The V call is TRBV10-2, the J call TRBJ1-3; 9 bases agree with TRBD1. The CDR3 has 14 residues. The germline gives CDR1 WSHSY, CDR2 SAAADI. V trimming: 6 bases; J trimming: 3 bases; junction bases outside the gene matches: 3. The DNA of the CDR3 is TGCGCCAGCAGGGGACAGGGAGATGGAAACACCATATATTTT. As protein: CASRGQGDGNTIYF.

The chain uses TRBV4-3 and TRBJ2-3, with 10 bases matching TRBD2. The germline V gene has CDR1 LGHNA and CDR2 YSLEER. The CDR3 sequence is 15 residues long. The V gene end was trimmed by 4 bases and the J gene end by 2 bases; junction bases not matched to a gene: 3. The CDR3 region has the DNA TGCGCCAGCAGCCCCGGGACTAGCGACACAGATACGCAGTATTTT. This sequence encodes CASSPGTSDTDTQYF.

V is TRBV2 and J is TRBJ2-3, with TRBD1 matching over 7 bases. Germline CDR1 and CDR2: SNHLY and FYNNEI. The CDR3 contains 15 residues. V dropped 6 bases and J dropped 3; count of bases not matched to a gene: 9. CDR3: CASSYRGRVTDTQYF. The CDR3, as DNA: TGTGCCAGCAGCTACAGGGGACGAGTTACAGATACGCAGTATTTT.

The CDR3 coding sequence is TGTGCCAGCAGCTTGGACCCGCCCAGGGGTTCACCCCTCCACTTT. As protein: CASSLDPPRGSPLHF. The V gene is TRBV5-5, the J gene TRBJ1-6; D may be TRBD1 (6 bases). Trimming removed 0 bases from V and 9 bases from J, with 13 bases in between. Germline V gives CDR1 SGHKS, CDR2 YYEKEE (reference sequence). The CDR3 extends over 15 amino acids.

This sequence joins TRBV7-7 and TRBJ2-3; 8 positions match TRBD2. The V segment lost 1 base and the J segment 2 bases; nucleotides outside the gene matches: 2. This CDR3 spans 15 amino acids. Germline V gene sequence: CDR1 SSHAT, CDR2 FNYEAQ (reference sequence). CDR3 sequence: CASSLGTSPTDTQYF. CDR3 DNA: TGTGCCAGCAGCTTAGGGACTAGCCCCACAGATACGCAGTATTTT.

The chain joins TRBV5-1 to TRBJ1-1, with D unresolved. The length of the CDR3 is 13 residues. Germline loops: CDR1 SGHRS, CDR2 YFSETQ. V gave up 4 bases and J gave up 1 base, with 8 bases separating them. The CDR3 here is CASSPPGNTEAFF. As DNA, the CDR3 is TGCGCCAGCAGCCCGCCGGGGAACACTGAAGCTTTCTTT. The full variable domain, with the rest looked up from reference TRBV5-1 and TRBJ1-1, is KAGVTQTPRYLIKTRGQQVTLSCSPISGHRSVSWYQQTPGQGLQFLFEYFSETQRNKGNFPGRFSGRQFSNSRSEMNVSTLELGDSALYLCASSPPGNTEAFFGQGTRLTVV.